A selection of T cell receptor beta chains follows, all from one sample in a study of PD-1 blockade in classical Hodgkin lymphoma. Repertoires were generated with immunoSEQ multiplex PCR, while TCRdb's copy carries only in-frame clones and drops some. The sample consists of 38,000 or so clones, 87% of them appearing once. Source: peripheral blood mononuclear cells (PBMCs), taken at baseline. The receptor source for this set is a human donor with classical Hodgkin lymphoma. Each CDR3 is given with its conserved first and last residue. The D gene is left open where the match is weak. Clone size is not always given. Where it is, it says once, few, many or a class for expanded clones.

J gene | D gene | clone size | V gene | CDR3 DNA | CDR3 protein
TRBJ2-2 | NA | NA | TRBV7-2 | TGTGCCAGCAGCTTAGGACACAACACCGGGGAGCTGTTTTTT | CASSLGHNTGELFF
TRBJ2-1 | NA | NA | TRBV19 | TGTGCCAGTACCCTCAGGGGCTCCTACAATGAGCAGTTCTTC | CASTLRGSYNEQFF
TRBJ2-5 | NA | NA | TRBV7-6 | TGTGCCAGCAGCCCAAGGACAGCTCAAGAGACCCAGTACTTC | CASSPRTAQETQYF
TRBJ2-5 | TRBD2 | NA | TRBV19 | TGTGCCAGTAGTATTAGCGGGGGGACCCCGCAAGAGACCCAGTACTTC | CASSISGGTPQETQYF
TRBJ2-7 | TRBD2 | NA | TRBV5-1 | TGCGCCAGCAGCTCACTAGCGGGAGCAGTCTACGAGCAGTACTTC | CASSSLAGAVYEQYF
TRBJ2-3 | TRBD2 | NA | TRBV5-1 | TGCGCCAGCAGCTTTACTAGCGGGGGAACAGATACGCAGTATTTT | CASSFTSGGTDTQYF
TRBJ2-2 | TRBD2 | NA | TRBV19 | TGTGCCAGTAGTATGAAGGGACCGAGGGCTAGCGGGGTACTCACCGGGGAGCTGTTTTTT | CASSMKGPRASGVLTGELFF
TRBJ1-3 | NA | NA | TRBV2 | TGTGCCAGCAAGACCAGCGGGGGCGTTGGAAACACCATATATTTT | CASKTSGGVGNTIYF
TRBJ2-7 | TRBD1 | NA | TRBV5-4 | TGTGCCAGCAGCCCCGGGACAGGGCCCCCTCCCTACGAGCAGTACTTC | CASSPGTGPPPYEQYF
TRBJ2-7 | NA | few | TRBV7-2 | TGTGCCAGCAGCTTACTACGGGTCAGCTCCTACGAGCAGTACTTC | CASSLLRVSSYEQYF
TRBJ1-2 | TRBD1 | once | TRBV18 | TGTGCCAGCTCCCCCGGGACAGACTATGGCTACACCTTC | CASSPGTDYGYTF
TRBJ2-7 | NA | NA | TRBV30 | TGTGCCTGGAGTGTAAGAGTAGCCAGAGGGAGCGAGCAGTACTTC | CAWSVRVARGSEQYF
TRBJ1-2 | NA | NA | TRBV7-9 | TGTGCCAGCAGCTTCCGGTGGGGCTACACCTTC | CASSFRWGYTF
TRBJ2-3 | NA | few | TRBV27 | TGTGCCAGCAGAGGAGGAAGCACAGATACGCAGTATTTT | CASRGGSTDTQYF
TRBJ1-2 | NA | NA | TRBV7-9 | TGTGCCAGCAGCTTTGCGGGAGGGGTCGGGGGGAACTATGGCTACACCTTC | CASSFAGGVGGNYGYTF
TRBJ2-7 | NA | NA | TRBV6-6 | TGTGCCAGCAGTTACTCGGGGAACTACGAGCAGTACTTC | CASSYSGNYEQYF
TRBJ2-3 | TRBD2 | NA | TRBV27 | TGTGCCAGCAGTTTCACGGGAGGAATCGCAGATACGCAGTATTTT | CASSFTGGIADTQYF
TRBJ1-6 | NA | NA | TRBV7-2 | TGTGCCAGCAGCTCGACCCGACAGGTTCCAACCCTCCACTTT | CASSSTRQVPTLHF
TRBJ2-6 | TRBD1 | NA | TRBV5-1 | TGCGCCAGCAGCAGCAGGGGGCCTGGGGCCAACGTCCTGACTTTC | CASSSRGPGANVLTF
TRBJ1-5 | NA | NA | TRBV7-2 | TGTGCCAGCAGCTTATCGATCAATCAGCCCCAGCATTTT | CASSLSINQPQHF
TRBJ1-1 | TRBD1 | NA | TRBV15 | TGTGCCACCAGCTCAATGACAGGGCAAAACACTGAAGCTTTCTTT | CATSSMTGQNTEAFF
TRBJ2-7 | TRBD1 | NA | TRBV19 | TGTGCCAGTAGTATATCCGGGACAGGGCAAGAAGGGCAGTACTTC | CASSISGTGQEGQYF
TRBJ2-3 | NA | NA | TRBV11-3 | TGTGCCAGCAGCTCTTACCCGCACGAGGATACGCAGTATTTT | CASSSYPHEDTQYF
TRBJ1-1 | NA | NA | TRBV15 | TGTGCCACCAGCAGACCAGGAGGGGAGAGCACTGAAGCTTTCTTT | CATSRPGGESTEAFF
TRBJ1-2 | NA | NA | TRBV2 | TGTGCCAGCACTGAAGAGGTGGCAGGGGCTTTTGGCTACACCTTC | CASTEEVAGAFGYTF
TRBJ1-2 | NA | NA | TRBV19 | TGTGCCAGTAATCGGATAGGGGAGTACTATGGCTACACCTTC | CASNRIGEYYGYTF
TRBJ2-7 | NA | NA | TRBV6-5 | TGTGCCAGCAGTTACTCGAGTGGGGAAAGCTACGAGCAGTACTTC | CASSYSSGESYEQYF
TRBJ2-7 | TRBD2 | once | TRBV11-2 | TGTGCCAGCAGCTCATGGACTAGCGGGGGATCCTACGAGCAGTACTTC | CASSSWTSGGSYEQYF
TRBJ2-2 | NA | NA | TRBV2 | TGTGCCAGCACTCTCGAGGGGACGAACACCGGGGAGCTGTTTTTT | CASTLEGTNTGELFF
TRBJ2-1 | TRBD2 | NA | TRBV4-1 | TGCGCCAGCAGCCAAGGGACGGGGGGGCCGATCTATGAGCAGTTCTTC | CASSQGTGGPIYEQFF
TRBJ2-7 | NA | NA | TRBV4-3 | TGCGCCAGCAGCCAAGTAGAGTCGGGCAGGGCCCAGTACTTC | CASSQVESGRAQYF
TRBJ1-3 | NA | NA | TRBV7-9 | TGTGCCAGCAGCTTAGAAGGCTCAGTTTCTGGAAACACCATATATTTT | CASSLEGSVSGNTIYF
TRBJ1-5 | NA | NA | TRBV9 | TGTGCCAGCAGCGTAGGGGGGGCCAATCAGCCCCAGCATTTT | CASSVGGANQPQHF
TRBJ2-7 | TRBD1 | NA | TRBV5-1 | TGCGCCAGCAGCTTCGGACAGGCCGAGCAGTACTTC | CASSFGQAEQYF
TRBJ2-6 | NA | once | TRBV6-5 | TGTGCCAGCAGTTACTCCTGGGCCTCTGGGGCCAACGTCCTGACTTTC | CASSYSWASGANVLTF
TRBJ2-1 | NA | NA | TRBV29-1 | TGCAGCGTTGCGGAGGGGGGTGAGCAGTTCTTC | CSVAEGGEQFF
TRBJ2-2 | NA | NA | TRBV19 | TGTGCCAGTAGTTGGGTTGCTGGGAACACCGGGGAGCTGTTTTTT | CASSWVAGNTGELFF
TRBJ2-2 | NA | NA | TRBV7-6 | TGTGCCAGCAGCTTGGCGTACACCGGGGAGCTGTTTTTT | CASSLAYTGELFF